Each of the 31 T cell receptor beta chains below was sequenced from the same sample in a study of cytomegalovirus exposure and HLA in healthy donors. The PCR was carried out with 60 Vbeta primers and 13 Jbeta primers. This table comes from immunoSEQ multiplex PCR, and its TCRdb copy is limited to in-frame clones, with some not included. The sample contains tens of thousands of clones, approximately 55% of which appear only once. The sequenced material came from PBMCs. The receptors originated from a human donor in good health.

This sequence joins TRBV4-2 and TRBJ1-1; TRBD1 is a possible D gene (6 bases). The V end was cut by 1 base, the J end by 11 bases, with 20 bases between. CDR1 and CDR2 (germline): LGHNA, YNFKEQ. The length of the CDR3 is 15 residues. CDR3 sequence reads: CASSQAGTPTRGAFF. The CDR3 DNA reads TGTGCCAGCAGCCAAGCCGGGACACCCACTAGGGGTGCTTTCTTT.

The chain recombines TRBV6-6 with TRBJ1-3; TRBD1 might be the D (5 bases). The length of the CDR3 is 16 residues. With 7 bases removed from V and 2 bases from J, the gap between germline ends came to 18 bases. Germline V CDR1 and CDR2: MNHNY, SVGAGI (reference sequence). The CDR3 region has the DNA TGTGCCAGCACCCGGGGGTCGGACTTAGCTGGAAACACCATATATTTT. Translating it yields CASTRGSDLAGNTIYF.

In this sample, this clone turned up a few times. The gene calls are TRBV6-1 and TRBJ2-5; a possible D gene is TRBD2 (5 bases). Trimming removed 5 bases at V and 5 bases at J, with 15 bases between. The CDR3 is made up of 14 amino acids. CDR1 and CDR2 from the germline V gene are MNHNS and SASEGT. CDR3 nucleotide sequence: TGTGCCAGCAGTAGGGAGCCCGGCAAGGAGACCCAGTACTTC. It translates to CASSREPGKETQYF.

A few counts support this clone. The chain carries TRBV29-1 and TRBJ1-1; 9 nucleotides line up with TRBD1. Germline V lookup: CDR1 SQVTM, CDR2 ANQGSEA. The CDR3 runs to 13 residues. V was clipped by 7 bases and J by 3 bases; unmatched bases: 6. The CDR3, as DNA: TGCAGCGGGTCTTGGACAGGGGACACTGAAGCTTTCTTT. Protein: CSGSWTGDTEAFF. The whole variable domain, filled in from reference TRBV29-1 and TRBJ1-1, reads SAVISQKPSRDICQRGTSLTIQCQVDSQVTMMFWYRQQPGQSLTLIATANQGSEATYESGFVIDKFPISRPNLTFSTLTVSNMSPEDSSIYLCSGSWTGDTEAFFGQGTRLTVV.

This clone has just a few counts. The chain recombines TRBV5-1 with TRBJ1-5; 7 bases agree with TRBD1. Germline V gene lookup returns CDR1 SGHRS and CDR2 YFSETQ. The CDR3 consists of 14 residues. Losses at the gene ends were 4 bases for V and 6 bases for J; bases not matched to a gene: 7. CDR3 sequence reads: CASSEGADLQPQHF. The CDR3 DNA reads TGCGCCAGCAGCGAGGGGGCGGATCTTCAGCCCCAGCATTTT.

The chain uses TRBV30 and TRBJ1-1, with 11 bases matching TRBD1. The CDR3 has 12 amino acids. Germline values: CDR1 GTSNPN, CDR2 SVGIG (reference sequence). The ends lost 8 bases at V and 4 bases at J; junction bases unmatched: 3. The CDR3 is CARGTGGTEAFF. CDR3 DNA: TGTGCCCGGGGGACAGGGGGCACTGAAGCTTTCTTT.

In its sample, this clone was seen a few times. This rearrangement joins TRBV7-8 to TRBJ1-1; D gene unclear. CDR1 is SGHVS and CDR2 is FQNEAQ in the germline V gene. This CDR3 is 13 amino acids long. Trimming removed 4 bases at V and 7 bases at J, with 13 bases between. The CDR3 sequence: CASSSNRDREAFF. The DNA of the CDR3 is TGTGCCAGCAGCTCAAACAGAGATCGTGAAGCTTTCTTT.

This CDR3 is CSVALTANNQPQHF. In DNA, the CDR3 is TGCAGCGTTGCCCTGACAGCAAACAATCAGCCCCAGCATTTT. This sequence joins TRBV29-1 and TRBJ1-5; tentatively, D is TRBD1 (5 bases). The germline gives CDR1 SQVTM, CDR2 ANQGSEA. V was shortened by 4 bases and J by 3 bases, with 13 bases between the two germline ends. The CDR3 has 14 residues.

The V call is TRBV30, the J call TRBJ1-2, with a possible D match to TRBD1 (6 bases). Germline loops: CDR1 GTSNPN, CDR2 SVGIG (reference sequence). This CDR3 is built from 13 residues. V was shortened by 5 bases and J by 0 bases, with 10 bases between the two germline ends. The CDR3 sequence: CAWQGFTNYGYTF. In DNA, the CDR3 is TGTGCCTGGCAGGGGTTCACTAACTATGGCTACACCTTC.

This chain connects TRBV18 to TRBJ2-6, with unresolved D. This CDR3 region has 16 residues. V lost 0 bases and J 0 bases, leaving 6 bases between the germline ends. The V gene's germline CDR1 is KGHSH and CDR2 LQKENI. CDR3 sequence reads: CASSPPMSSGANVLTF. The CDR3, as DNA: TGTGCCAGCTCACCACCGATGAGCTCTGGGGCCAACGTCCTGACTTTC.

The chain joins TRBV7-3 to TRBJ2-3; D remains unclear. Germline V CDR1 and CDR2: SGHTA, FQGTGA. The CDR3 covers 14 residues. V lost 2 bases to trimming and J lost 1 base, with 7 bases between them. The CDR3 DNA follows: TGTGCCAGCAGCTTACACAGCCGCACAGATACGCAGTATTTT. Amino acids: CASSLHSRTDTQYF.

In this sample, this clone turned up a few times. The chain links TRBV19 to TRBJ2-7; D may be TRBD1 (5 bases). Looked up from germline, CDR1 is LNHDA and CDR2 is SQIVND (reference sequence). V was clipped by 3 bases and J by 3 bases, with 12 bases between them. There are 14 residues in the CDR3. This CDR3 reads CASSMAGKLYEQYF. Written as DNA, the CDR3 is TGTGCCAGTAGTATGGCAGGGAAACTCTACGAGCAGTACTTC. The full variable domain, completed using reference TRBV19 and TRBJ2-7, is DGGITQSPKYLFRKEGQNVTLSCEQNLNHDAMYWYRQDPGQGLRLIYYSQIVNDFQKGDIAEGYSVSREKKESFPLTVTSAQKNPTAFYLCASSMAGKLYEQYFGPGTRLTVT.

V is TRBV6-4 and J is TRBJ2-1; D possibly corresponds to TRBD2 (6 bases). V shed 5 bases and J shed 6 bases, with 14 bases lying between them. CDR1 is MRHNA, CDR2 SNTAGT, per germline. This CDR3 contains 14 residues. The CDR3 protein is CASSPWGLSNEQFF. The DNA of the CDR3 is TGTGCCAGCAGTCCCTGGGGACTGTCCAATGAGCAGTTCTTC.

A few counts support this clone. The chain couples TRBV19 to TRBJ2-1; TRBD1 matches at 8 bases. With 4 bases clipped from V and 13 bases from J, the junction kept 6 bases outside the gene matches. Germline V gene lookup returns CDR1 LNHDA and CDR2 SQIVND (reference sequence). The CDR3 covers 12 residues. This chain's CDR3 is CASSTDRGSQFF. The CDR3 coding sequence is TGTGCCAGTAGTACCGACAGGGGCTCCCAGTTCTTC.

The chain couples TRBV9 to TRBJ2-3; D gene ambiguous. Germline CDR1 reads SGDLS; CDR2 reads YYNGEE. V lost 3 bases and J lost 12, with 14 bases in between. The CDR3 has 12 residues. CDR3 nucleotide sequence: TGTGCCAGCAGCGATCCACGCCCAGTACAGTATTTT. It codes for CASSDPRPVQYF. Combining the CDR3 with reference TRBV9 and TRBJ2-3 gives the whole variable domain DSGVTQTPKHLITATGQRVTLRCSPRSGDLSVYWYQQSLDQGLQFLIQYYNGEERAKGNILERFSAQQFPDLHSELNLSSLELGDSALYFCASSDPRPVQYFGPGTRLTVL.

V is TRBV19 and J is TRBJ1-2; D is possibly TRBD1 (6 bases). The CDR3 is 14 amino acids. Trimming cost V 1 base and J 4 bases, with 10 bases left between them. The germline gives CDR1 LNHDA, CDR2 SQIVND (reference sequence). CDR3 nucleotide sequence: TGTGCCAGTAGTATAGCGGGGGGCGGCTATGGCTACACCTTC. The encoded protein is CASSIAGGGYGYTF.

This clone was counted between two and nine times. The chain couples TRBV11-2 to TRBJ2-5, with TRBD2 matching over 7 bases. Germline CDR1 and CDR2: SGHAT and FQNNGV. The CDR3 is made up of 16 amino acids. V dropped 1 base and J dropped 6; count of bases not matched to a gene: 11. CDR3 sequence (DNA): TGTGCCAGCAGCTTAGCAGCCCCCCCGGGAGGACAGACCCAGTACTTC. Protein: CASSLAAPPGGQTQYF.

This clone was detected once. The V call is TRBV7-9, the J call TRBJ2-1; 9 positions match TRBD2. The junction had 9 bases not matched to a gene; V was cut back by 5 bases and J by 4 bases. This CDR3 has 16 residues. Germline CDR1 reads SEHNR; CDR2 reads FQNEAQ (reference sequence). The CDR3, as DNA: TGTGCCAGCAGCCCCCCGGAGCGGGAGGAATACAATGAGCAGTTCTTC. This codes for CASSPPEREEYNEQFF.

This clone was recorded a few times. This chain connects TRBV10-3 to TRBJ1-2; 7 bases are a match to TRBD1. The CDR3 length is 16 residues. The V segment lost 5 bases and the J segment 4 bases; nucleotides outside the gene matches: 13. Germline-derived CDR1 and CDR2 are ENHRY and SYGVKD. The chain's CDR3 is CAISTRGQVAPYGYTF. Written as DNA, the CDR3 is TGTGCCATCAGTACTAGAGGACAGGTCGCTCCCTATGGCTACACCTTC.

DNA for the CDR3: TGTGCCAGCAGTGTGGACAGATGGAGTGCAGATACGCAGTATTTT. This gives the protein CASSVDRWSADTQYF. The chain combines TRBV25-1 with TRBJ2-3, with a weak D call TRBD1 (6 bases). V lost 4 bases, J lost 4 bases, and 15 bases lay in between. CDR1 is MGHDK and CDR2 is SYGVNS in the germline V gene. The CDR3 extends over 15 amino acids.

V usage is TRBV18 and J usage is TRBJ1-1; 9 positions match TRBD1. Trimming cost V 6 bases and J 4 bases; bases outside gene matches: 6. The CDR3 has 14 residues. The V gene's germline CDR1 is KGHSH and CDR2 LQKENI. This chain's CDR3 is CASSRQGEGTEAFF. The CDR3 DNA follows: TGTGCCAGCTCTCGACAGGGGGAGGGCACTGAAGCTTTCTTT.

The chain carries TRBV18 and TRBJ2-7, with TRBD2 identical over 8 bases. This CDR3 is built from 12 residues. CDR1 is KGHSH and CDR2 is LQKENI in the germline V gene. The ends lost 5 bases at V and 7 bases at J; junction bases unmatched: 4. The CDR3 region has the DNA TGTGCCAGCTCAACCCGGGAGGGAGAGCAGTACTTC. It encodes CASSTREGEQYF.

The chain has TRBV9 and TRBJ2-5, with TRBD2 matching over 7 bases. CDR1 and CDR2 from the germline V gene are SGDLS and YYNGEE. This CDR3 is 21 amino acids long. The V gene end was trimmed by 0 bases and the J gene end by 5 bases; junction bases not matched to a gene: 25. The CDR3 sequence is CASSVGWDLSDGSGIRETQYF. The CDR3 DNA reads TGTGCCAGCAGCGTAGGGTGGGACCTCTCAGACGGGAGCGGGATAAGGGAGACCCAGTACTTC.

The table lists this clone with a count of one. This chain links TRBV7-3 with TRBJ2-1, with 13 bases fitting TRBD2. The CDR3 sequence is 16 residues long. Germline loops: CDR1 SGHTA, CDR2 FQGTGA. The trim removed 2 bases at V and 7 bases at J, leaving 5 bases unmatched. CDR3 sequence: CASSLLSTSGGNEQFF. The CDR3, as DNA: TGTGCCAGCAGCTTATTGTCGACTAGCGGGGGGAATGAGCAGTTCTTC.

This chain links TRBV6-6 with TRBJ1-1; D not certain. There are 15 residues in the CDR3. Germline CDR1 is MNHNY and CDR2 is SVGAGI (reference sequence). V was shortened by 2 bases and J by 4 bases, with 14 bases between the two germline ends. This CDR3 reads CASSYNPPGGTEAFF. The DNA for the CDR3 is TGTGCCAGCAGTTACAATCCTCCGGGAGGCACTGAAGCTTTCTTT.

The chain uses TRBV28 and TRBJ2-7; possibly TRBD1 for D (6 bases). Germline V CDR1 and CDR2: MDHEN, SYDVKM. V lost 4 bases and J 2 bases, leaving 12 bases between the germline ends. CDR3 length: 14 residues. The CDR3 DNA follows: TGTGCCAGCAGTTCAACTAACAGGGCCTACGAGCAGTACTTC. Its protein product is CASSSTNRAYEQYF.

V usage is TRBV1 and J usage is TRBJ2-3; TRBD2, the table's D call, lacks a check against the DNA. TRBV1 is classified as a pseudogene. The CDR3 covers 15 residues. The CDR3 loop is CTSSQAGGRTDTQYF. CDR3 in DNA: TGCACCAGCAGCCAAGCGGGGGGGCGCACAGATACGCAGTATTTT.

The sample holds a few counts of this clone. The V and J genes are TRBV6-5 and TRBJ2-5; 9 bases agree with TRBD1. This CDR3 is 15 amino acids long. The J segment lost 5 bases and the V segment lost 5 bases, leaving 9 bases of the junction unmatched. Germline V lookup: CDR1 MNHEY, CDR2 SVGAGI. The CDR3 sequence is CASSLQTGGWETQYF. CDR3 bases: TGTGCCAGCAGTCTGCAGACAGGGGGGTGGGAGACCCAGTACTTC.

The chain is built from TRBV5-6 and TRBJ2-1; TRBD2 matches 13 bases. Germline values: CDR1 SGHDT, CDR2 YYEEEE. The CDR3 extends over 18 amino acids. V gave up 5 bases and J gave up 1 base; unmatched junction bases: 9. The CDR3 DNA follows: TGTGCCAGCAGTCTGACTAGCGGGAGGATTTTTTCCTACAATGAGCAGTTCTTC. Translation: CASSLTSGRIFSYNEQFF.

This clone turned up a few times. The rearrangement uses TRBV7-8 and TRBJ1-4; D might be TRBD1 (5 bases). Germline V lookup: CDR1 SGHVS, CDR2 FQNEAQ. V was clipped by 4 bases and J by 8 bases, with 11 bases between them. There are 13 residues in the CDR3. The CDR3 nucleotides read TGTGCCAGCAGCTCCCTCTGGGGCGAAAAACTGTTTTTT. This codes for CASSSLWGEKLFF.

This rearrangement joins TRBV18 to TRBJ1-4; a possible D gene is TRBD1 (5 bases). This CDR3 is 15 amino acids long. Trimming removed 3 bases from V and 7 bases from J, with 15 bases in between. Germline lookup yields CDR1 KGHSH and CDR2 LQKENI. This chain's CDR3 is CASSPGSSGGEKLFF. The DNA of the CDR3 is TGTGCCAGCTCACCGGGGAGTTCGGGGGGTGAAAAACTGTTTTTT.